This T cell receptor beta chain came from a study of cytomegalovirus exposure and HLA in healthy donors. The CDR3 length is 14 residues. Deletions cut 7 bases from V and 6 bases from J, with 20 bases between. Germline CDR1 and CDR2: SGDLS and YYNGEE. Primers included in the PCR were 60 Vbeta and 13 Jbeta primers. Sequencing used immunoSEQ multiplex PCR; TCRdb keeps in-frame clones, though not all of them. In total, the table holds over 70,000 clones. Study observations and caveats: When analyzed later, the rates of TCR association showed variation by HLA locus, with DRB1 the most and HLA-C the fewest.

With respect to this clone: Its antigen is unidentified.

The chain carries TRBV9 and TRBJ2-7; TRBD1 might be the D (5 bases). The material sequenced was PBMCs. The receptor's source is a woman in her thirties or forties in good health and CMV-seropositive. The CDR3 DNA is TGTGCCAGCTCCCTCGGACACGGAATGGGCGAGCAGTACTTC. Protein product: CASSLGHGMGEQYF.